The present TCR beta chain was sequenced within a study of blood T cells in healthy people across ages. Findings and caveats of the study: Unsorted PBMCs blocked a conclusive comparison of naive and antigen-experienced cells. Estimated diversity that came from one million T cells was considered an underestimate.

In the case of this clonotype: What it binds is unknown.

Individuals who donated were healthy Caucasians from Russia aged about 6 to 100. Alongside a J-beta primer mix, a sample-barcoded 5' primer served in a second PCR lasting about 6 to 11 cycles. Every molecule of cDNA carried a tag from a template-switch adaptor with 12 random nucleotides. One entry per CDR3 protein results from TCRdb running MiXCR on the 5' RACE reads. The table lists around 1,100,000 distinct CDR3 sequences, approximately 38% of them singletons. CDR1 is SGHTA, CDR2 FQGNSA, per germline. Trimming cost V 5 bases and J 7 bases, with 14 bases left between them. The length of the CDR3 is 13 residues.

The clonotype originates from a man aged 18 to 29 in good health. Sequencing was carried out using blood. The V and J genes are TRBV7-2 and TRBJ1-2; tentatively, D is TRBD1 (6 bases). The CDR3 coding sequence is TGTGCCAGCAGCAAAACAGGGATTGGTGGCTACACCTTC. It codes for CASSKTGIGGYTF. The full variable domain, its missing parts supplied by reference TRBV7-2 and TRBJ1-2, is GAGVSQSPSNKVTEKGKDVELRCDPISGHTALYWYRQSLGQGLEFLIYFQGNSAPDKSGLPSDRFSAERTGGSVSTLTIQRTQQEDSAVYLCASSKTGIGGYTFGSGTRLTVV.